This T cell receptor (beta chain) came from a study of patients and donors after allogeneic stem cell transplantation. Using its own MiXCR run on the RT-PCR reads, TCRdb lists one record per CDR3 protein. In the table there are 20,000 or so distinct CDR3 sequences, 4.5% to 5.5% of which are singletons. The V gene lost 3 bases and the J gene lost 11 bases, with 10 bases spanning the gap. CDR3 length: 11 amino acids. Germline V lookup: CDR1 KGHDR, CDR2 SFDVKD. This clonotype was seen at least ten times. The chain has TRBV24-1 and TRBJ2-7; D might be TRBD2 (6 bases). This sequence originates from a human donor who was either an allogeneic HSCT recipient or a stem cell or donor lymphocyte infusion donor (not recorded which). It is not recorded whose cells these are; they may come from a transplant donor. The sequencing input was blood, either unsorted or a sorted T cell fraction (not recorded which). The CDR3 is CATSDETREYF. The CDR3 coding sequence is TGTGCCACCAGTGATGAGACTAGAGAGTACTTC.